This TCR beta chain was profiled in a study of shared T cell receptors in the human thymus. Libraries were prepared by immunoSEQ multiplex PCR; TCRdb keeps only in-frame clonotypes and omits some of them. The table lists 700,000 or so clones, approximately 85% of them singletons. Germline CDR1 SGHVS, CDR2 FNYEAQ. V lost 5 bases to trimming and J lost 2 bases; unmatched junction nucleotides: 6. This CDR3 is 16 amino acids long. The data also belong to a second study, concerning human thymus T cells. That paper notes: Biased V and J segment usage appeared in thymus and peripheral blood.

The sequence was obtained from a girl in the first two years of life with a congenital heart defect. The rearrangement links TRBV7-6 to TRBJ2-5; 12 bases match TRBD2. Sequencing used thymocytes. The CDR3 bases are TGTGCCAGCAGCAGCGGACTAGCGGGGCTACAAGAGACCCAGTACTTC. The encoded protein is CASSSGLAGLQETQYF.